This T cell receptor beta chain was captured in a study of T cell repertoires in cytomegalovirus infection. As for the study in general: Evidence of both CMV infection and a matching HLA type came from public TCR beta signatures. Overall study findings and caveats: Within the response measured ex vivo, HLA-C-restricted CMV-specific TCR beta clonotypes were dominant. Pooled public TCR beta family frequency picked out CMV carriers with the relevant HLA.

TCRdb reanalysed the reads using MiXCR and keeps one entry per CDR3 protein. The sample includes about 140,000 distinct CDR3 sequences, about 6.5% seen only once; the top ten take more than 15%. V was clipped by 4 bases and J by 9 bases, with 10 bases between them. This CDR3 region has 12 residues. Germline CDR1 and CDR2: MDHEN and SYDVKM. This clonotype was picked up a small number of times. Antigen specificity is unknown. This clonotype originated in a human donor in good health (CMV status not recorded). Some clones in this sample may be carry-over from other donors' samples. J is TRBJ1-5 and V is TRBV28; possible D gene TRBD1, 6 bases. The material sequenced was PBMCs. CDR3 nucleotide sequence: TGTGCCAGCAGTTCCCAGGGGAGGCCCCAGCATTTT. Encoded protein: CASSSQGRPQHF.